Listed below are T cell receptor beta chains from one sample, sequenced in a study of blood T cells in healthy people across ages. TCRdb reprocessed the 5' RACE reads with MiXCR, giving one entry per CDR3 protein. The sample carries about 680,000 distinct CDR3 sequences, around 49% recorded once. The sample consisted of blood. The receptors come from a woman aged 60 to 75 in good health. CDR3s include the opening cysteine and the closing phenylalanine or tryptophan. D genes are given only for firm matches. Where a row states a size, it is once, few, many or the class of an expanded clone; other rows omit it.

j_call d_call v_call clone_size cdr3_aa cdr3_nt
TRBJ2-1 TRBD2 TRBV11-2 NA CASSPGGGRHYNEQFF TGTGCCAGCAGCCCGGGGGGCGGGAGGCACTACAATGAGCAGTTCTTC
TRBJ2-3 NA TRBV7-2 few CASSSQGTRSTDTQYF TGTGCCAGCAGCTCACAGGGGACTAGAAGCACAGATACGCAGTATTTT
TRBJ2-5 NA TRBV4-2 few CASSQNRGGQETQYF TGTGCCAGCAGCCAGAACAGGGGGGGCCAAGAGACCCAGTACTTC
TRBJ1-5 TRBD1 TRBV28 few CASSSDRTGLNQPQHF TGTGCCAGCAGTTCCGACCGGACAGGGTTGAATCAGCCCCAGCATTTT
TRBJ2-7 NA TRBV12-3/TRBV12-4 few CASSTDWGYEQYF TGTGCCAGCAGCACCGACTGGGGCTACGAGCAGTACTTC
TRBJ2-4 TRBD1 TRBV29-1 NA CSVRGRGVNIQYF TGCAGCGTCAGGGGGCGGGGAGTGAACATTCAGTACTTC
TRBJ2-2 TRBD2 TRBV10-3 NA CAISSTSGSAGELFF TGTGCCATCAGTTCGACTAGCGGGAGTGCCGGGGAGCTGTTTTTT
TRBJ2-1 TRBD1 TRBV27 few CASSLTGQSSYNEQFF TGTGCCAGCAGTTTAACGGGACAGAGCTCCTACAATGAGCAGTTCTTC
TRBJ2-1 TRBD2 TRBV5-1 NA CASSLDASGYSSYNEQFF TGCGCCAGCAGCTTGGACGCTAGCGGTTATAGCTCCTACAATGAGCAGTTCTTC
TRBJ2-1 NA TRBV28 NA CASSPPERGLNEQFF TGTGCCAGCAGTCCACCTGAGAGGGGCCTGAATGAGCAGTTCTTC
TRBJ2-5 NA TRBV7-2 few CASSLNLEDQYF TGTGCCAGCAGCTTGAATCTCGAGGACCAGTACTTC
TRBJ2-5 NA TRBV10-3 few CAISGRREETQYF TGTGCCATCAGTGGGAGGAGGGAAGAGACCCAGTACTTC
TRBJ2-1 TRBD1 TRBV6-5 few CASSLTGGLVDEQFF TGTGCCAGCAGCCTGACAGGGGGCTTGGTCGATGAGCAGTTCTTC
TRBJ2-1 NA TRBV20-1 NA CSAPGVESQTYNEQFF TGCAGTGCCCCGGGGGTCGAGAGTCAAACCTACAATGAGCAGTTCTTC
TRBJ2-7 NA TRBV28 NA CARRGGLVAVPHYSYEQYF TGTGCCAGAAGAGGGGGTTTGGTAGCGGTCCCTCACTACTCCTACGAGCAGTACTTC
TRBJ2-7 NA TRBV9 NA CASSPSPKSSPNEQYF TGTGCCAGCAGCCCGTCCCCAAAATCCTCCCCCAACGAGCAGTACTTC
TRBJ2-7 NA TRBV21-1 NA CASSKGWHEQYF TGTGCCAGCAGCAAAGGATGGCACGAGCAGTACTTC
TRBJ2-7 NA TRBV7-2 few CASSSKQGRGEQYF TGTGCCAGCAGCTCAAAACAGGGAAGGGGCGAGCAGTACTTC
TRBJ2-3 NA TRBV12-3/TRBV12-4 NA CASNKDRRSGTDTQYF TGTGCCAGCAACAAAGACAGAAGAAGCGGCACAGATACGCAGTATTTT
TRBJ2-1 NA TRBV24-1 NA CATSGYPVGSYNEQFF TGTGCCACCAGTGGTTACCCAGTCGGCTCCTACAATGAGCAGTTCTTC
TRBJ2-7 NA TRBV18 NA CASSPRVGTLTYEQYF TGTGCCAGCTCACCACGCGTTGGGACACTTACCTACGAGCAGTACTTC
TRBJ1-2 NA TRBV5-1 few CASSSTGTNYGYTF TGTGCCAGCAGTTCCACAGGGACTAACTATGGCTACACCTTC
TRBJ2-7 NA TRBV15 NA CATGRVQGYEQYF TGTGCCACCGGCAGAGTGCAGGGGTACGAGCAGTACTTC
TRBJ2-1 NA TRBV9 once CASSGMGSDYNEQFF TGTGCCAGCAGCGGGATGGGTAGCGACTACAATGAGCAGTTCTTC
TRBJ1-1 NA TRBV2 NA CASSEVGMMNTEAFF TGTGCCAGCAGTGAGGTAGGGATGATGAACACTGAAGCTTTCTTT
TRBJ2-1 TRBD2 TRBV29-1 NA CSAAETSGSNEQFF TGCAGCGCGGCCGAGACTAGCGGGAGCAATGAGCAGTTCTTC
TRBJ2-7 TRBD2 TRBV29-1 NA CSVVWGSGSSHEQYF TGCAGCGTTGTGTGGGGTAGCGGGAGCTCCCACGAGCAGTACTTC
TRBJ1-3 NA TRBV20-1 NA CSARDRARGRGNTIYF TGCAGTGCTAGAGATCGGGCACGGGGGCGGGGAAACACCATATATTTT
TRBJ2-4 NA TRBV6-2/TRBV6-3 NA CASSFPTSSREQYF TGTGCCAGCAGTTTTCCCACATCCAGTCGGGAGCAGTACTTC
TRBJ2-1 NA TRBV29-1 NA CSVDGVDNEQFF TGCAGCGTTGATGGTGTCGACAATGAGCAGTTCTTC
TRBJ2-7 TRBD2 TRBV20-1 NA CSARDLTSGGFRYF TGCAGTGCTAGAGACCTGACTAGCGGGGGTTTCCGGTACTTC
TRBJ2-1 NA TRBV28 NA CASSSLGAGAYNEQFF TGTGCCAGCAGTTCCTTGGGGGCCGGGGCCTACAATGAGCAGTTCTTC
TRBJ2-7 NA TRBV5-6 NA CASSLNHGTYEQYF TGTGCCAGCAGCTTAAACCACGGGACCTACGAGCAGTACTTC
TRBJ2-4 NA TRBV20-1 NA CSASLVGSVKNIQYF TGCAGTGCTAGTCTGGTAGGCTCTGTCAAAAACATTCAGTACTTC
TRBJ2-7 TRBD2 TRBV18 few CASSLWTSYEQYF TGTGCCAGCTCACTTTGGACTAGCTACGAGCAGTACTTC
TRBJ2-4 TRBD2 TRBV5-1 NA CASSLDGVAGLAKNIQYF TGCGCCAGCAGCTTGGACGGGGTAGCGGGTCTAGCCAAAAACATTCAGTACTTC
TRBJ1-1 NA TRBV20-1 NA CGACGQMNTEAFF TGCGGTGCTTGTGGACAGATGAACACTGAAGCTTTCTTT
TRBJ1-2 NA TRBV2 few CASRRGDSQPHGYTF TGTGCCAGCAGGAGGGGTGACTCTCAGCCTCATGGCTACACCTTC
TRBJ1-2 TRBD1 TRBV6-5 NA CASSSYSGDRPYGYTF TGTGCCAGCAGTTCCTACTCCGGGGACAGACCCTATGGCTACACCTTC
TRBJ2-7 NA TRBV6-5 few CASSYSTGREQYF TGTGCCAGCAGTTACTCGACAGGGAGGGAGCAGTACTTC
TRBJ2-7 TRBD1 TRBV5-8 NA CASSRPVDRGRAYEQYF TGTGCCAGCTCCCGCCCAGTCGACAGGGGTCGGGCCTACGAGCAGTACTTC
TRBJ2-5 TRBD2 TRBV20-1 once CSATDYSGGLKEQYF TGCAGTGCTACCGACTATAGCGGGGGCCTGAAGGAGCAGTACTTC
TRBJ2-1 TRBD1 TRBV11-2 NA CASSPVGQGRISGETSYNEQFF TGTGCCAGCAGCCCCGTGGGACAGGGGAGGATCAGCGGGGAGACCTCCTACAATGAGCAGTTCTTC
TRBJ1-2 NA TRBV20-1 few CSAPGPGGYGYTF TGCAGTGCCCCGGGCCCGGGCGGCTATGGCTACACCTTC
TRBJ2-3 TRBD1 TRBV7-2 NA CASSRQGILSTDTQYF TGTGCCAGCAGCCGACAGGGGATTTTATCGACAGATACGCAGTATTTT
TRBJ2-3 TRBD2 TRBV7-3 few CASSLAGDGTDTQYF TGTGCCAGCAGCTTAGCGGGAGACGGCACAGATACGCAGTATTTT